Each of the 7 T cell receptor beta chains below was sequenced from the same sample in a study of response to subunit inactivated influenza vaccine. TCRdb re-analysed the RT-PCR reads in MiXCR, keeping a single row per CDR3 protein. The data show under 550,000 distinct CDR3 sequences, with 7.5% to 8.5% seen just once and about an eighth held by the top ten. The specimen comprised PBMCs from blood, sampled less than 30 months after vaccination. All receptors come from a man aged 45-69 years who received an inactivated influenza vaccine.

The CDR3 spells CASRFADRGGEGYTF. In DNA, the CDR3 is TGTGCCAGCCGCTTCGCGGACAGGGGCGGGGAAGGCTACACCTTC. V and J are TRBV28 and TRBJ1-2, with 9 bases matching TRBD1. Germline CDR1 is MDHEN and CDR2 is SYDVKM. CDR3 size: 15 residues. Trimming at V came to 8 bases and at J to 8 bases, leaving 15 bases not matched to a gene.

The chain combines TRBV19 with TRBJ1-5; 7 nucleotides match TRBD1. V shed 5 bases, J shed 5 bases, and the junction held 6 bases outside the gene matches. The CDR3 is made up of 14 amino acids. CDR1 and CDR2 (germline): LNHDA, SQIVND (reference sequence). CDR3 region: CASSFRDSHQPQHF. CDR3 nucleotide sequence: TGTGCCAGTAGTTTTCGGGACAGTCATCAGCCCCAGCATTTT.

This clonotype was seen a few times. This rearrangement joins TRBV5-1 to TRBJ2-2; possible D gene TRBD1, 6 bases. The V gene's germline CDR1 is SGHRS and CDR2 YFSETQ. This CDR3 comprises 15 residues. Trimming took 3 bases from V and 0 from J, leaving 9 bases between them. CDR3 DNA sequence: TGCGCCAGCAGCTCCTGGACAGCGAACACCGGGGAGCTGTTTTTT. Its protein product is CASSSWTANTGELFF.

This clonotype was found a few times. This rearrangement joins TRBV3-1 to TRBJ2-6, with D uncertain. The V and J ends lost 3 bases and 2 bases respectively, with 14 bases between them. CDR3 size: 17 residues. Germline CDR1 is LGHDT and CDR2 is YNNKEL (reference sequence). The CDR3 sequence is CASSHGLMKAGANVLTF. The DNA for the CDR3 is TGTGCCAGCAGCCATGGGTTAATGAAAGCTGGGGCCAACGTCCTGACTTTC.

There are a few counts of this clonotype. The CDR3 reads CSAREIVSGNEQFF. The CDR3 DNA reads as TGCAGTGCTAGAGAAATTGTGTCGGGGAATGAGCAGTTCTTC. V is TRBV20-1 and J is TRBJ2-1; a weak D match, TRBD2 (5 bases). Germline V gene lookup returns CDR1 DFQATT and CDR2 SNEGSKA (reference sequence). The CDR3 has 14 amino acids. V was shortened by 0 bases and J by 7 bases, with 13 bases between the two germline ends.

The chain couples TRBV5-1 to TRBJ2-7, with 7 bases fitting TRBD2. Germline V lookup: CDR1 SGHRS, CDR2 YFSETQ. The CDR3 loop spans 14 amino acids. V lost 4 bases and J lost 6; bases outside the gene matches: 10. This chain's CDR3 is CASSAGTTHFEQYF. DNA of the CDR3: TGCGCCAGCAGCGCCGGGACTACCCATTTCGAGCAGTACTTC.

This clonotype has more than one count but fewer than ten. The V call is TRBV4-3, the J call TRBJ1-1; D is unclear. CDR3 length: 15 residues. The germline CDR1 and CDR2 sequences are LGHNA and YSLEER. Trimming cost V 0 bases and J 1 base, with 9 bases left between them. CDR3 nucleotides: TGCGCCAGCAGCCAAGATGAAGGAGGGAACACTGAAGCTTTCTTT. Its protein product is CASSQDEGGNTEAFF.